This T cell receptor beta chain was recovered during a study of beta chain features in type 1 diabetes. At the level of the study: Healthy donors, compared against patients, showed similar age, gender and cell yields. All samples yielded over 95,000,000 examined sorted cells. The study's findings and limits: Moderate yet significant TCRB CDR3 shortening was seen in Type 1 diabetes patients in all four CD4+ subsets.

Purities in excess of 95% were seen in all sorted populations. CDR3 length: 10 residues. Looked up from germline, CDR1 is SGHDT and CDR2 is YYEEEE. V was trimmed by 7 bases and J by 6 bases, leaving 5 bases between them. Points on this clone: The antigen remains unidentified.

Expressed TCRB transcripts got sequenced, as all isolated RNA was reverse transcribed. The repertoire was sequenced with immunoSEQ multiplex PCR; TCRdb's copy has only in-frame clones and lacks some. The sample has 200,000 to 250,000 clones; roughly a tenth are singletons. The rearrangement uses TRBV5-6 and TRBJ2-1; D remains unclear. This receptor was taken from a man aged 18 to 29 in good health. Sequenced sample: central memory CD4+ T cells from blood. The CDR3 DNA reads as TGTGCCAGCGGCCGCAATGAGCAGTTCTTC. Protein: CASGRNEQFF.